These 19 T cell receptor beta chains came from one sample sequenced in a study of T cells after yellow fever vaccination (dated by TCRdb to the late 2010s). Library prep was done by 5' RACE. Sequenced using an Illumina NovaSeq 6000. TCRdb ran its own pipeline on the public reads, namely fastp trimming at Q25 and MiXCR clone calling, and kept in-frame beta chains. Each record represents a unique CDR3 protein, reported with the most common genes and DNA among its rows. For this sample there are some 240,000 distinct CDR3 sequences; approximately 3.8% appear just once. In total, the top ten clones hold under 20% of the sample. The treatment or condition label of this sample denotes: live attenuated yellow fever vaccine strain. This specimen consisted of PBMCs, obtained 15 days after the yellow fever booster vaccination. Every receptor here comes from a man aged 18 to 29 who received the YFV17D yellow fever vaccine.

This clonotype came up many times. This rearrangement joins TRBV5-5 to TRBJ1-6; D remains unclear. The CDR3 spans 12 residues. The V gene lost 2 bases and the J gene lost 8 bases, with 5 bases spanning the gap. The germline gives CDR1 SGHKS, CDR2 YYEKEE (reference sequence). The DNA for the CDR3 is TGTGCCAGCAGCTTAACAGATTCACCCCTCCACTTT. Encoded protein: CASSLTDSPLHF.

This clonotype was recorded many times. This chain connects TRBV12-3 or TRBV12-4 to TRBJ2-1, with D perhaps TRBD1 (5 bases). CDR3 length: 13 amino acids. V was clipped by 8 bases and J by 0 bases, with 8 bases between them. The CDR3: CASGAASYNEQFF. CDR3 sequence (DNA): TGTGCCAGCGGGGCAGCCTCCTACAATGAGCAGTTCTTC.

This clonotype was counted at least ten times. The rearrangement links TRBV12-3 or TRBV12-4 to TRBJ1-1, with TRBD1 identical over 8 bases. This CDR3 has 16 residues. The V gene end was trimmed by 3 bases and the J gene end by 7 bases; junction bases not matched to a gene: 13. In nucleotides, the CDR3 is TGTGCCAGCAGTTTTCCGGTATCAGGGGGCGCGAATGAAGCTTTCTTT. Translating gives CASSFPVSGGANEAFF.

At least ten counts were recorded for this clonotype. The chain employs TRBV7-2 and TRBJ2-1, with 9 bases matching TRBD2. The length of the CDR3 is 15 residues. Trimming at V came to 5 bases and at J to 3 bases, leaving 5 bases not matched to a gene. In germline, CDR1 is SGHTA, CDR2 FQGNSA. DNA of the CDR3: TGTGCCAGCAGCATTAGCGGGGGTATCTACAATGAGCAGTTCTTC. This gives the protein CASSISGGIYNEQFF.

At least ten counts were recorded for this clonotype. The CDR3 region has the DNA TGTGCCAGCAGCCCCCCCGGGACAGGGGTATACAATGAGCAGTTCTTC. This codes for CASSPPGTGVYNEQFF. The chain combines TRBV7-9 with TRBJ2-1; 10 bases map to TRBD1. This CDR3 is 16 amino acids long. The V gene end was trimmed by 5 bases and the J gene end by 4 bases; junction bases not matched to a gene: 8. CDR1 SEHNR and CDR2 FQNEAQ come from the germline V gene (reference sequence).

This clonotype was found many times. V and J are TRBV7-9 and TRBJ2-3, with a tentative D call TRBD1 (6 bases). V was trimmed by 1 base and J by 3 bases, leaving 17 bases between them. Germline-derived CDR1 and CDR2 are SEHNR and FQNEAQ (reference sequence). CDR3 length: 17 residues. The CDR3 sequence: CASSLVGVSTGTDTQYF. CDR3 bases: TGTGCCAGCAGCTTAGTGGGTGTAAGCACAGGGACAGATACGCAGTATTTT.

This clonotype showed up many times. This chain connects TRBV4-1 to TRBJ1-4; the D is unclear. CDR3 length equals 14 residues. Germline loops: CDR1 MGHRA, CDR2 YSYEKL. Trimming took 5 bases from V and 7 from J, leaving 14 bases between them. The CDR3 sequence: CASSERGVSEKLFF. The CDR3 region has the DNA TGCGCCAGCAGCGAACGGGGTGTGAGTGAAAAACTGTTTTTT.

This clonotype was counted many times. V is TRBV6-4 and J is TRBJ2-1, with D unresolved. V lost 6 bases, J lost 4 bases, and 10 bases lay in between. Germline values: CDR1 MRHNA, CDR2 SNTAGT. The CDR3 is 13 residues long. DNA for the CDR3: TGTGCCAGCAGCGGGCAGCCTTACAATGAGCAGTTCTTC. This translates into CASSGQPYNEQFF.

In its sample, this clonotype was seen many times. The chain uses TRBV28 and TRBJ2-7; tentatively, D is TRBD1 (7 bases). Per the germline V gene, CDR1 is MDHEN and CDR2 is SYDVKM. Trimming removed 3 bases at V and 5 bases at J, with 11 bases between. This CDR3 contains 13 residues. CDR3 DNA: TGTGCCAGCAGTTTCCAGGGGGGTAACGAGCAGTACGTC. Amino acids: CASSFQGGNEQYV.

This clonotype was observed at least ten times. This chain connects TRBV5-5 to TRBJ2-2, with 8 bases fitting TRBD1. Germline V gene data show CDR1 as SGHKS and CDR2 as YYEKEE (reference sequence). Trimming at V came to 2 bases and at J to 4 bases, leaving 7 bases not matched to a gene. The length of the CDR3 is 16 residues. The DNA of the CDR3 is TGTGCCAGCAGCTTAAACAGGGGGTTTTCCACCGGGGAGCTGTTTTTT. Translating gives CASSLNRGFSTGELFF.

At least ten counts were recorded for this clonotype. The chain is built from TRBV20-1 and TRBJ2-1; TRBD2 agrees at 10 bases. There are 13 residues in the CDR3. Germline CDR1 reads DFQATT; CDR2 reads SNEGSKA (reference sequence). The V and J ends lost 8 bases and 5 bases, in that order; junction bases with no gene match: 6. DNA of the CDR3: TGCAGTCCGACAAGCGGGGGGGACAATGAGCAGTTCTTC. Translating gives CSPTSGGDNEQFF.

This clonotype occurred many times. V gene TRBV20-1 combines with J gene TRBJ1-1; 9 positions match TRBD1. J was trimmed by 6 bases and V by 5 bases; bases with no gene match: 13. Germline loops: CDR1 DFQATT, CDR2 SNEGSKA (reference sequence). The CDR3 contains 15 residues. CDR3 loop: CSAYPRDRDSSEAFF. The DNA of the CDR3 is TGCAGTGCTTACCCTCGGGACAGGGACTCTTCTGAAGCTTTCTTT.

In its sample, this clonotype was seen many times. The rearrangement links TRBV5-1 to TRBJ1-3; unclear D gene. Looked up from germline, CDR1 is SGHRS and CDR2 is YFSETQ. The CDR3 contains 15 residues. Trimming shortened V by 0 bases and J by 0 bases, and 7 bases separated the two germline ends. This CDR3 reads CASSLEQSSGNTIYF. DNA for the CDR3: TGCGCCAGCAGCTTGGAACAGAGCTCTGGAAACACCATATATTTT.

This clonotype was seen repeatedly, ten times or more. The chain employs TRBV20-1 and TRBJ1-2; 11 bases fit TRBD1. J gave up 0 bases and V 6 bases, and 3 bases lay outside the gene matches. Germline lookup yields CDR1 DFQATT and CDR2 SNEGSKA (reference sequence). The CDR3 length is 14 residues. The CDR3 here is CSAGDRGANYGYTF. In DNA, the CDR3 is TGCAGTGCGGGGGACAGGGGGGCTAACTATGGCTACACCTTC.

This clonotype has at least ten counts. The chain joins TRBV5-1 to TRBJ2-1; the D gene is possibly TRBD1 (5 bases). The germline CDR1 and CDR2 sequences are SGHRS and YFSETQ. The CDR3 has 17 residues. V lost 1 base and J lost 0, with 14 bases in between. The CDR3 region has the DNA TGCGCCAGCAGCTTGAGGGGTAGCTTGAGCTCCTACAATGAGCAGTTCTTC. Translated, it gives CASSLRGSLSSYNEQFF.

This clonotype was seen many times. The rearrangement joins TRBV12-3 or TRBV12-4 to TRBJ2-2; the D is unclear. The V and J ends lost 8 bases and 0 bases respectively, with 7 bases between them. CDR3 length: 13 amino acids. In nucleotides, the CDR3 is TGTGCCAGCGGGCAAGCGAACACCGGGGAGCTGTTTTTT. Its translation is CASGQANTGELFF.

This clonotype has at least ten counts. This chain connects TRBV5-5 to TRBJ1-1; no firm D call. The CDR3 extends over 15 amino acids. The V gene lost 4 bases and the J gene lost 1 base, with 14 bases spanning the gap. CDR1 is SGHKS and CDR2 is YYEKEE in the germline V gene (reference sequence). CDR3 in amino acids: CASSLIPVRNTEAFF. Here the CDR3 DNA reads TGTGCCAGCAGCCTGATCCCTGTGAGGAACACTGAAGCTTTCTTT. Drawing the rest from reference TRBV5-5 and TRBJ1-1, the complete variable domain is DAGVTQSPTHLIKTRGQQVTLRCSPISGHKSVSWYQQVLGQGPQFIFQYYEKEERGRGNFPDRFSARQFPNYSSELNVNALLLGDSALYLCASSLIPVRNTEAFFGQGTRLTVV.

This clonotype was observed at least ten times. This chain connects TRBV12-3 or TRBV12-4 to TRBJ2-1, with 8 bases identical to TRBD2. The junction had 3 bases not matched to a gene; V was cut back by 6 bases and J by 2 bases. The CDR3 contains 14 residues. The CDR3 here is CASSRGGPYNEQFF. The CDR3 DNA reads TGTGCCAGCAGCCGCGGGGGGCCCTACAATGAGCAGTTCTTC.

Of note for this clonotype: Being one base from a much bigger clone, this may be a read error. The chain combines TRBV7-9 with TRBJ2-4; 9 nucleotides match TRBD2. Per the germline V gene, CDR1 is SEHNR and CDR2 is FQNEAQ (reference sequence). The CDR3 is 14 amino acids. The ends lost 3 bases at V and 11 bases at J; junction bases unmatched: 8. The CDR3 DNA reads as TGTGCCAGCAGCTTCTCTTGCGGGGGGGATCTTCAGTACTTC. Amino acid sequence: CASSFSCGGDLQYF.